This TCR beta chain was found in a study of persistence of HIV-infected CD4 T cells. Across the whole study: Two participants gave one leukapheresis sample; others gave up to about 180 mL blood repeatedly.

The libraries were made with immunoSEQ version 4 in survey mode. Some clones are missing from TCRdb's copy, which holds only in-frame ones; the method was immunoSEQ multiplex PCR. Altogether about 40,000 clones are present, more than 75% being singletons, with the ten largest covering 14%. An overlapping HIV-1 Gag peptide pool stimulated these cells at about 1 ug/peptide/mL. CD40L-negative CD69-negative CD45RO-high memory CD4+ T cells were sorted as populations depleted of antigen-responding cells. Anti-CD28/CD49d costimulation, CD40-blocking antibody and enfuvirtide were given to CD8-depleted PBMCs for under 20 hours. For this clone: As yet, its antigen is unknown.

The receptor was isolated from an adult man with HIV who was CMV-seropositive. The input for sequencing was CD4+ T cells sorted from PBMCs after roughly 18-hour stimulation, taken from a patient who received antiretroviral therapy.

For the CDR3, the DNA is TGCGCCAGCAGCCAACGGGACGGAACCTACGAGCAGTACTTC. It specifies CASSQRDGTYEQYF. The V gene is TRBV4-1, the J gene TRBJ2-7; D is perhaps TRBD1 or TRBD2 (5 bases each). V lost 2 bases and J lost 2, with 10 bases in between. The CDR3 totals 14 residues. Germline V CDR1 and CDR2: MGHRA, YSYEKL.